This TCR beta chain was captured in a study of cytomegalovirus exposure and HLA in healthy donors. PCR used 60 Vbeta primers and 13 Jbeta primers. Clones were sequenced by immunoSEQ multiplex PCR, and TCRdb holds only the in-frame ones, with some missing. The sample table sets out some 75,000 clones. Germline assignment: CDR1 MNHEY and CDR2 SVGAGI. J was trimmed by 4 bases and V by 8 bases; bases with no gene match: 8. This CDR3 comprises 14 residues. V usage is TRBV6-5 and J usage is TRBJ1-2; 9 positions match TRBD1. This clonotype was obtained from a boy under 18 in good health and CMV-seronegative. The sample was PBMCs. CDR3 DNA: TGTGCCAGCTGTGATACAGGGGGCGGCTATGGCTACACCTTC. It encodes CASCDTGGGYGYTF.